Only one count was recorded for the clone carrying this TCR beta chain. Its cognate antigen is unknown. This sample is part of a study of OX40 agonist ivuxolimab in advanced cancers. Germline-derived CDR1 and CDR2 are MNHEY and SMNVEV (reference sequence). There are 11 residues in the CDR3. Trimming stripped 5 bases from V and 13 bases from J, with 12 bases between. At cycle 4 day 1, cycle 7 day 1, and baseline, blood was sampled. Study outcomes and limitations: CD4+ and CD8+ T cells in blood underwent clonal expansion by week 6 at 0.1 to 3.0 mg/kg.

TCRdb's table, derived via immunoSEQ multiplex PCR, lists solely in-frame clones and lacks some. Of tens of thousands of clones listed, about 88% are singletons. The genes are TRBV27 and TRBJ2-4; TRBD1 is a possible D gene (6 bases). The sequence was obtained from an adult with an advanced solid tumor such as melanoma, head and neck, liver or kidney cancer. The material was CD4+ or CD8+ T cells sorted from blood, obtained in a trial of the OX40 agonist ivuxolimab. CDR3 amino acids: CASSPKQGQYF. The DNA of the CDR3 is TGTGCCAGCAGTCCGAAACAGGGACAGTACTTC.